Listed below are T cell receptor beta chains from one sample, sequenced in a study of Ad26.COV2.S vaccination and SARS-CoV-2 variants. The method was immunoSEQ multiplex PCR; TCRdb's version includes in-frame clones alone and lacks a portion of them. This sample has approximately 480,000 clones, with roughly 87% found just once. The sample in question was peripheral blood, obtained in a trial of Ad26.COV2.S vaccine versus placebo. The receptors derive from a person aged 18-60 years who received the Ad26.COV2.S COVID-19 vaccine or a placebo. Each CDR3 is given with its conserved first and last residue. A D gene is named only where the DNA matches it firmly. Size values are once, few and many counts, or a class for expanded clones, and some rows have none.

D gene	clone size	V gene	J gene	CDR3 protein	CDR3 DNA
-	-	TRBV7-3	TRBJ1-2	CASSAIGGGRRSSGYTF	TGTGCCAGCAGCGCAATTGGCGGGGGCAGAAGAAGCTCTGGCTACACCTTC
-	-	TRBV7-9	TRBJ2-1	CASSPTTAENYNEQFF	TGTGCCAGCAGCCCAACGACGGCGGAAAACTACAATGAGCAGTTCTTC
TRBD2	-	TRBV7-2	TRBJ2-3	CASSQRETTDTQYF	TGTGCCAGCAGCCAGCGGGAGACCACAGATACGCAGTATTTT
-	-	TRBV7-2	TRBJ2-7	CASSLPGPIRVKYF	TGTGCCAGCAGCTTACCCGGACCCATAAGGGTTAAGTACTTC
-	-	TRBV5-4	TRBJ2-7	CASSMDGYEQYF	TGTGCCAGCAGCATGGACGGGTACGAGCAGTACTTC
TRBD1	-	TRBV28	TRBJ2-7	CASSLYSGTESCEQYF	TGTGCCAGCAGTCTGTACTCCGGGACAGAATCTTGCGAGCAGTACTTC
-	-	TRBV30	TRBJ1-6	CAWSVQRSPLHF	TGTGCCTGGAGTGTTCAGCGCTCACCCCTCCACTTT
TRBD1	-	TRBV14	TRBJ2-7	CASSQNRAGTGSYEQYF	TGTGCCAGCAGCCAAAACCGAGCCGGGACAGGGTCCTACGAGCAGTACTTC
-	-	TRBV10-3	TRBJ2-3	CAISVSLVGDTQYF	TGTGCCATCAGTGTTTCCCTAGTTGGAGATACGCAGTATTTT
TRBD2	once	TRBV5-4	TRBJ2-7	CASSLGREAGYEQYF	TGTGCCAGCAGCTTGGGTCGGGAGGCCGGGTACGAGCAGTACTTC
-	-	TRBV5-6	TRBJ2-7	CASRGQLSYEQYF	TGTGCCAGCAGAGGCCAGCTCTCCTACGAGCAGTACTTC
TRBD1	-	TRBV4-1	TRBJ2-3	CASSSTGAVKDTQYF	TGCGCCAGCAGCTCTACAGGGGCAGTAAAAGATACGCAGTATTTT
TRBD1	-	TRBV28	TRBJ1-2	CASRPRDSPSYGYTF	TGTGCCAGCAGACCAAGGGACAGCCCGTCCTATGGCTACACCTTC
TRBD1	once	TRBV30	TRBJ1-2	CAWSFQGDRNGYTF	TGTGCCTGGAGTTTCCAGGGGGATCGGAATGGCTACACCTTC
-	-	TRBV7-6	TRBJ2-2	CASSPSGASPNSPYTGELFF	TGTGCCAGCAGCCCCTCTGGGGCTAGCCCGAACTCCCCATACACCGGGGAGCTGTTTTTT
TRBD2	-	TRBV25-1	TRBJ2-3	CASRYTGGSDTQYF	TGTGCCAGCAGATACACGGGGGGGTCCGATACGCAGTATTTT
-	-	TRBV9	TRBJ2-2	CASSVDDAGELFF	TGTGCCAGCAGCGTAGACGATGCCGGGGAGCTGTTTTTT
TRBD2	-	TRBV5-4	TRBJ2-1	CASSLRPGTSGDVEQFF	TGTGCCAGCAGCCTAAGACCCGGGACTAGCGGGGATGTTGAGCAGTTCTTC
-	-	TRBV5-4	TRBJ2-5	CASSLTSRSIETQYF	TGTGCCAGCAGCTTAACTAGTCGGTCGATCGAGACCCAGTACTTC
-	-	TRBV19	TRBJ1-1	CASSLYRDLNTEAFF	TGTGCCAGTAGTCTTTACCGGGACTTGAACACTGAAGCTTTCTTT
-	once	TRBV7-3	TRBJ2-1	CASSFSSAGYEQFF	TGTGCCAGCAGCTTTTCTTCGGCGGGGTATGAGCAGTTCTTC
-	-	TRBV27	TRBJ2-5	CASSSVGGPQETQYF	TGTGCCAGCAGTTCTGTGGGAGGACCCCAAGAGACCCAGTACTTC
-	once	TRBV11-2	TRBJ1-3	CASSQWGRTIYF	TGTGCCAGCAGCCAGTGGGGCCGCACCATATATTTT
-	few	TRBV7-9	TRBJ2-1	CASSWEISSNEQFF	TGTGCCAGCAGCTGGGAGATCAGTAGTAATGAGCAGTTCTTC
TRBD1	-	TRBV9	TRBJ2-1	CASSTEDRGRLEQFF	TGTGCCAGCAGCACTGAGGACAGGGGGCGGCTTGAGCAGTTCTTC
-	-	TRBV10-1	TRBJ1-1	CASGEGPVDTEAFF	TGCGCCAGCGGCGAGGGTCCAGTGGACACTGAAGCTTTCTTT
TRBD2	once	TRBV30	TRBJ2-7	CAWRNVRLANSYEQYF	TGTGCCTGGAGAAACGTAAGACTAGCGAACTCCTACGAGCAGTACTTC
-	-	TRBV6-1	TRBJ1-2	CASSEGRGYTF	TGTGCCAGCAGTGAAGGGAGGGGGTACACCTTC
-	-	TRBV6-1	TRBJ1-5	CASSEQGLGNQPQHF	TGTGCCAGCAGTGAACAAGGGCTCGGCAATCAGCCCCAGCATTTT
-	few	TRBV3-1/TRBV3-2	TRBJ2-7	CASSRNHEQYF	TGTGCCAGCAGCCGTAACCACGAGCAGTACTTC
TRBD1	-	TRBV6-2/TRBV6-3	TRBJ2-6	CASSNSPGTGYSGANVLTF	TGTGCCAGCAGCAACTCTCCCGGGACAGGGTACTCTGGGGCCAACGTCCTGACTTTC
TRBD2	-	TRBV6-2/TRBV6-3	TRBJ2-7	CASSGWGLAANEQYF	TGTGCCAGCAGTGGATGGGGACTAGCGGCTAACGAGCAGTACTTC
TRBD1	-	TRBV28	TRBJ1-1	CASSLSRTGSTEAFF	TGTGCCAGCAGTTTATCGAGGACAGGTAGCACTGAAGCTTTCTTT
-	-	TRBV7-9	TRBJ2-1	CASSPTAGSAEGNEQFF	TGTGCCAGCAGCCCCACCGCAGGGAGCGCCGAAGGGAATGAGCAGTTCTTC
-	once	TRBV11-2	TRBJ1-3	CASSLIPAVPSGNTIYF	TGTGCCAGCAGCCTAATCCCGGCAGTGCCCTCTGGAAACACCATATATTTT